Presented here are 6 T cell receptor beta chains from one specimen sequenced in a study of CD8+CD57+ T cells in acquired aplastic anemia. Using genomic DNA as the template, TCR beta VDJ and CDR3 profiling was carried out. One entry per CDR3 protein results from TCRdb running MiXCR on the reads. The sample has about 170,000 distinct CDR3 sequences, 60% to 70% seen once; the top ten hold 45%. Sample: sorted CD4+, CD8+, or CD8+CD57+ T cells (not recorded which) from PBMCs. These receptors came from a human donor in good health.

CDR3 residues: CSARPSGRVDGVSYNEQFF. The CDR3 DNA is TGCAGTGCTAGACCTAGCGGGAGGGTCGACGGCGTCTCCTACAATGAGCAGTTCTTC. The chain carries TRBV20-1 and TRBJ2-1, with 12 bases lining up with TRBD2. The CDR3 runs to 19 residues. Trimming took 2 bases from V and 0 from J; bases not matched to a gene: 11. From germline, CDR1 is DFQATT and CDR2 SNEGSKA (reference sequence).

This clonotype has at least ten counts. The chain is built from TRBV9 and TRBJ1-1; 8 bases fit TRBD1. J gave up 8 bases and V 0 bases, and 6 bases lay outside the gene matches. CDR3 length: 14 residues. Germline V lookup: CDR1 SGDLS, CDR2 YYNGEE. The CDR3 DNA follows: TGTGCCAGCAGCGTAGCCGACGGGACAGGAGAAGCTTTCTTT. It yields the protein CASSVADGTGEAFF.

The chain joins TRBV9 to TRBJ2-2, with TRBD1 identical over 11 bases. J was trimmed by 4 bases and V by 4 bases; bases with no gene match: 12. CDR3 size: 18 residues. CDR1 is SGDLS, CDR2 YYNGEE, per germline. CDR3 sequence (DNA): TGTGCCAGCAGCCCCAGGACAGGGGGCGCGGATAGCACCGGGGAGCTGTTTTTT. Protein product: CASSPRTGGADSTGELFF.

V usage is TRBV2 and J usage is TRBJ1-5, with TRBD1 identical over 7 bases. This CDR3 is 14 amino acids long. CDR1 and CDR2 from the germline V gene are SNHLY and FYNNEI. The J segment lost 7 bases and the V segment lost 7 bases, leaving 10 bases of the junction unmatched. The CDR3: CASNDRVVAQPQHF. The CDR3 DNA follows: TGTGCCAGCAATGACAGGGTTGTAGCCCAGCCCCAGCATTTT.

The chain employs TRBV29-1 and TRBJ1-1; D remains ambiguous. The V end was cut by 3 bases, the J end by 9 bases, with 11 bases between. Germline V lookup: CDR1 SQVTM, CDR2 ANQGSEA. The CDR3 is 11 amino acids. CDR3 sequence reads: CSVEVHVKAFF. The CDR3 bases are TGCAGCGTTGAGGTACACGTTAAAGCTTTCTTT. Supplemented by reference TRBV29-1 and TRBJ1-1, the full variable domain reads SAVISQKPSRDICQRGTSLTIQCQVDSQVTMMFWYRQQPGQSLTLIATANQGSEATYESGFVIDKFPISRPNLTFSTLTVSNMSPEDSSIYLCSVEVHVKAFFGQGTRLTVV.

As to this clonotype: Sequence at one end of the junction differs from germline and may be a read error. The V and J genes are TRBV19 and TRBJ2-1, with 9 nucleotides matching TRBD2. The CDR3 extends over 15 amino acids. Germline V gene lookup returns CDR1 LNHDA and CDR2 SQIVND (reference sequence). CDR3 sequence reads: CASSIVAGVGNKQFF. CDR3 nucleotides: TGTGCAAGTAGTATCGTAGCGGGAGTGGGCAATAAGCAGTTCTTC.